This TCR beta chain derives from a study of shared T cell receptors in the human thymus. TCRdb's copy holds only in-frame clones and misses some; the assay was immunoSEQ multiplex PCR. The sample consists of 720,000 or so clones, 80% to 90% of them appearing once. With 2 bases removed from V and 7 bases from J, the gap between germline ends came to 9 bases. CDR1 and CDR2 from the germline V gene are GTSNPN and SVGIG (reference sequence). The CDR3 covers 13 residues. The same sample was also used in a study of human thymus T cells. That source notes: Resections were taken during corrective heart surgery, and the thymus tissue came from these.

The sequence was obtained from a girl less than two years old with a congenital heart defect. The sample taken for sequencing was thymocytes. The chain carries TRBV30 and TRBJ1-6; a weak D match, TRBD1 (6 bases). CDR3 bases: TGTGCCTGGAGTCAGGGGTCCAATTCACCCCTCCACTTT. Translated, it gives CAWSQGSNSPLHF.